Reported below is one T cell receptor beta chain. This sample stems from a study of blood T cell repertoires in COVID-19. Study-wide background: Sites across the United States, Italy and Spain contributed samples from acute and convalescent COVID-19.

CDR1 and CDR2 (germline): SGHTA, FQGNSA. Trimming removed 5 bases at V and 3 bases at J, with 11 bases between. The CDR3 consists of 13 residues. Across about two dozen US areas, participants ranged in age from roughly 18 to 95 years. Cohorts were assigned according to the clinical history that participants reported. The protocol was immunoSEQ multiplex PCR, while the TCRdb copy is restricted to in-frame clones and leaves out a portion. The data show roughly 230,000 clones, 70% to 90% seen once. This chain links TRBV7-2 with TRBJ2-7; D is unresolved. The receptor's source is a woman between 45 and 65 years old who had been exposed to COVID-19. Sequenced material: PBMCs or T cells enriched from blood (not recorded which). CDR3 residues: CASSPRLLYEQYF. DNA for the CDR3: TGTGCCAGCAGCCCGCGACTTCTCTACGAGCAGTACTTC.